This is a list of T cell receptor beta chains from one sample in a study of blood T cell repertoires in COVID-19. Data came from immunoSEQ multiplex PCR; TCRdb stores just in-frame clones and leaves some out. The table shows under 30,000 clones, with around 90% occurring only once. The sample taken for sequencing was peripheral blood. These receptors were collected from a human donor in a cohort sampled during active COVID-19. The donor label of this sample is uncertain. CDR3s include the opening cysteine and the closing phenylalanine or tryptophan. Each record gives: clone size, V gene, J gene, D gene, CDR3 DNA, CDR3 protein. D genes are given only for firm matches. Expanded clones get a size class; other rows say once, few or many, or leave the size out.

>.|TRBV19|TRBJ2-2|TRBD2
TGTGCCAGTAGTATAGATGGGACTAGCCTATGGTACGGGGAGCTGTTTTTT
CASSIDGTSLWYGELFF
>.|TRBV5-1|TRBJ2-7|TRBD1
TGCGCCAGCAGCCCGCCTGCAGGGACAGGGGACCACGAGCAGTACTTC
CASSPPAGTGDHEQYF
>.|TRBV7-9|TRBJ2-1|.
TGTGCCAGCAGCTTAAAGGGGGTCCCGAAGAATGAGCAGTTCTTC
CASSLKGVPKNEQFF
>.|TRBV4-1|TRBJ2-2|TRBD2
TGCGCCAGCAGCCAAGACCCTCCGCTAGCGGCGAACACCGGGGAGCTGTTTTTT
CASSQDPPLAANTGELFF
>.|TRBV18|TRBJ2-7|TRBD2
TGTGCCAGCTCGCCCACTCGGGAGGGGGGGTTGAACGAGCAGTACTTC
CASSPTREGGLNEQYF
>.|TRBV5-8|TRBJ2-2|TRBD2
TGTGCCAGCAGCTTGGGAACTAGCGGGAGTCCCGGGGAGCTGTTTTTT
CASSLGTSGSPGELFF
>.|TRBV19|TRBJ1-1|TRBD1
TGTGCCAGTAGTACCCACCCCGGACAGGGAAACACTGAAGCTTTCTTT
CASSTHPGQGNTEAFF
>.|TRBV5-1|TRBJ2-1|.
TGCGCCAGCAGCTTGGACAGCTCCTACAATGAGCAGTTCTTC
CASSLDSSYNEQFF
>.|TRBV19|TRBJ2-1|.
TGTGCCAGTAGTCAGACAGGTTTGAGCTCCTACAATGAGCAGTTCTTC
CASSQTGLSSYNEQFF
>.|TRBV20-1|TRBJ1-2|.
TGCAGTGCTAGCGGGTATGGCTACACCTTC
CSASGYGYTF
>.|TRBV19|TRBJ2-3|.
TGTGCCAGTAGTATAGATCGGTCAGATACGCAGTATTTT
CASSIDRSDTQYF
>once|TRBV7-2|TRBJ1-1|.
TGTGCCAGCAGCTTAGCGGCAGGGGCTGAAGCTTTCTTT
CASSLAAGAEAFF